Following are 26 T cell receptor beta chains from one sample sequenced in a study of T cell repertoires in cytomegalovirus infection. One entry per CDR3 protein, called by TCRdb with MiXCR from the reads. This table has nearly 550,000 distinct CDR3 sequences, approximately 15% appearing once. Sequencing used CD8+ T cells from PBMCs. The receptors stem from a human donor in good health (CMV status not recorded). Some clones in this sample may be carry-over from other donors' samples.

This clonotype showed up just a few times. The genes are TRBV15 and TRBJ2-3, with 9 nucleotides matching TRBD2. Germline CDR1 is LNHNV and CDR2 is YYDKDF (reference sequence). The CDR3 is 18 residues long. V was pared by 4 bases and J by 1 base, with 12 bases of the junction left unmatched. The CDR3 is CATSTGRGLAGRTDTQYF. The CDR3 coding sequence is TGTGCCACCAGCACAGGTCGCGGTCTAGCGGGGCGCACAGATACGCAGTATTTT. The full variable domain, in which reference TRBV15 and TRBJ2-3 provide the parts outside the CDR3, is DAMVIQNPRYQVTQFGKPVTLSCSQTLNHNVMYWYQQKSSQAPKLLFHYYDKDFNNEADTPDNFQSRRPNTSFCFLDIRSPGLGDTAMYLCATSTGRGLAGRTDTQYFGPGTRLTVL.

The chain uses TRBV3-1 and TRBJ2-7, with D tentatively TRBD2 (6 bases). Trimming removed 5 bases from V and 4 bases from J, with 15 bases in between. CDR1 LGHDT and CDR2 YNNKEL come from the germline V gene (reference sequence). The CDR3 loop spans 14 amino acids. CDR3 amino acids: CASSDQGLKYEQYF. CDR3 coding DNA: TGTGCCAGCAGCGACCAGGGACTCAAATACGAGCAGTACTTC.

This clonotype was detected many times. This CDR3 reads CAIKGEGGLTTGELFF. The CDR3 DNA follows: TGTGCCATCAAGGGAGAGGGCGGGCTCACCACCGGGGAGCTGTTTTTT. The chain carries TRBV10-3 and TRBJ2-2, with a tentative D call TRBD2 (5 bases). This CDR3 region has 16 residues. Germline CDR1 ENHRY, CDR2 SYGVKD. Deletions cut 7 bases from V and 4 bases from J, with 19 bases between.

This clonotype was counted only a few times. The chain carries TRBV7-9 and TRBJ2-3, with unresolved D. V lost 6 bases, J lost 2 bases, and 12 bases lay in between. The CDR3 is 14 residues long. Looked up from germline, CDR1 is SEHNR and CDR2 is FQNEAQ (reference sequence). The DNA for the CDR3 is TGTGCCAGCAGGGGCAGAACTCCCACAGATACGCAGTATTTT. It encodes CASRGRTPTDTQYF.

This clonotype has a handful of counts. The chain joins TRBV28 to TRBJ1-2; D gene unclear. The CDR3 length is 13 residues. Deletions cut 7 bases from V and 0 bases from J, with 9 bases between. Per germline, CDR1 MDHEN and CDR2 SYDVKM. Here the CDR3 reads CASTRPPNYGYTF. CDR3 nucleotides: TGTGCCAGCACCCGGCCACCTAACTATGGCTACACCTTC.

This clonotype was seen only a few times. The CDR3 here is CSARKTGTGRNIQYF. The CDR3 bases are TGCAGTGCCAGAAAAACCGGGACAGGGAGAAACATTCAGTACTTC. This sequence joins TRBV20-1 and TRBJ2-4; 9 bases match TRBD1. In germline, CDR1 is DFQATT, CDR2 SNEGSKA (reference sequence). The V gene end was trimmed by 6 bases and the J gene end by 6 bases; junction bases not matched to a gene: 12. The CDR3 length is 15 residues.

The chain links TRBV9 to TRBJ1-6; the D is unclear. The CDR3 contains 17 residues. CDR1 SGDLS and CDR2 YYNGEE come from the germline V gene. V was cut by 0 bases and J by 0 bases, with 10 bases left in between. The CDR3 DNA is TGTGCCAGCAGCGTAGGGTGGGAGAGCTCCTATAATTCACCCCTCCACTTT. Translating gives CASSVGWESSYNSPLHF. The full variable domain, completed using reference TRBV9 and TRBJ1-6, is DSGVTQTPKHLITATGQRVTLRCSPRSGDLSVYWYQQSLDQGLQFLIQYYNGEERAKGNILERFSAQQFPDLHSELNLSSLELGDSALYFCASSVGWESSYNSPLHFGNGTRLTVT.

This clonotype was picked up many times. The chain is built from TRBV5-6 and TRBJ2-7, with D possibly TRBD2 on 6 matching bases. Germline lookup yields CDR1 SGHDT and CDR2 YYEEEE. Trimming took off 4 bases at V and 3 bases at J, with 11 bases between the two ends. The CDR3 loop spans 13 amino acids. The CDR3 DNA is TGTGCCAGCAGCCGCGGGGCGGGCTACGAGCAGTACTTC. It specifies CASSRGAGYEQYF.

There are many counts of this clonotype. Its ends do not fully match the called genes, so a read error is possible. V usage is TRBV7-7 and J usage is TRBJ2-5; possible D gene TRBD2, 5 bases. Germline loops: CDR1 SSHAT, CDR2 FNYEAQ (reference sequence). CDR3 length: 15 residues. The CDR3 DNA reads TGTGCTAGCAGCTTAGAGACTACCCCGGGAGAGACCCAGTACTTC. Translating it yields CASSLETTPGETQYF. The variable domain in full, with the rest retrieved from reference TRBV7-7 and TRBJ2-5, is GAGVSQSPRYKVTKRGQDVTLRCDPISSHATLYWYQQALGQGPEFLTYFNYEAQPDKSGLPSDRFSAERPEGSISTLTIQRTEQRDSAMYRCASSLETTPGETQYFGPGTRLLVL.

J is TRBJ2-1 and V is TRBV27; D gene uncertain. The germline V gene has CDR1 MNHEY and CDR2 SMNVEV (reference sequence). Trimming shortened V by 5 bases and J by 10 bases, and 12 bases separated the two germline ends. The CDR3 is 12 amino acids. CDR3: CASSRSRMEQFF. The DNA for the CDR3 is TGTGCCAGCAGTCGATCTAGGATGGAGCAGTTCTTC.

The CDR3 DNA follows: TGTGCCAGTAGGGAGACTAGCCATAGAAATGAGCAGTTCTTC. Translated, it gives CASRETSHRNEQFF. The genes are TRBV27 and TRBJ2-1; TRBD2 agrees at 7 bases. CDR1 MNHEY and CDR2 SMNVEV come from the germline V gene (reference sequence). J was trimmed by 7 bases and V by 9 bases; bases with no gene match: 12. This CDR3 spans 14 amino acids.

The CDR3 is CASSGKGLKAYEQYF. Here the CDR3 DNA reads TGTGCCAGCAGCGGAAAGGGACTCAAAGCCTACGAGCAGTACTTC. The chain uses TRBV7-9 and TRBJ2-7; possibly TRBD2 for D (6 bases). Germline CDR1 reads SEHNR; CDR2 reads FQNEAQ (reference sequence). The germline V and J ends were trimmed by 5 bases and 2 bases, with 16 bases remaining between them. This CDR3 is 15 amino acids long.

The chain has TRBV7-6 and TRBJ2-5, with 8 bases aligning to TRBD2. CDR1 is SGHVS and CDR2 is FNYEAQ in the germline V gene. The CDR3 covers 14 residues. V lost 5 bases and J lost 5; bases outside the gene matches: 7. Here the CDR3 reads CASSRGAGVETQYF. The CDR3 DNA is TGTGCCAGCAGCCGCGGAGCGGGAGTTGAGACCCAGTACTTC.

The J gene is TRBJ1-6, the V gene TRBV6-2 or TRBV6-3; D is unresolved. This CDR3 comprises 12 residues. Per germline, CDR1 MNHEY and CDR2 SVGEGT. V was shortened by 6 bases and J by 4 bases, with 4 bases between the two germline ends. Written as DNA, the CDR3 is TGTGCCAGCAGGCTATATAATTCACCCCTCCACTTT. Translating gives CASRLYNSPLHF.

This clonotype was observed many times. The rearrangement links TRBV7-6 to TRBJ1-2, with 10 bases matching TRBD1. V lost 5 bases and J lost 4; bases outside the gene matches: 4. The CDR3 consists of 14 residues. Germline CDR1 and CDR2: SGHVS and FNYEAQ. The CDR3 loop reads CASSPRTGGYGYTF. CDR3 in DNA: TGTGCCAGCAGCCCCCGGACAGGGGGCTATGGCTACACCTTC.

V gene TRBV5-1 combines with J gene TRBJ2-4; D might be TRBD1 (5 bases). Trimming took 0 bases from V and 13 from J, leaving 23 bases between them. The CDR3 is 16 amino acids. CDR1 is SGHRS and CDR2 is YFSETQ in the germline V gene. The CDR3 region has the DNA TGCGCCAGCAGCTTGGAGCGCCTAGGCGACCCTAGGGGCCAGTACTTC. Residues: CASSLERLGDPRGQYF.

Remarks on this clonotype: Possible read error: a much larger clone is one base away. The DNA for the CDR3 is TGTGCCAGCAGCTTAGCCTCGAGCGGGGACCTGTTTTTT. It translates to CASSLASSGDLFF. The chain combines TRBV7-9 with TRBJ2-2, with 7 bases fitting TRBD2. Germline lookup yields CDR1 SEHNR and CDR2 FQNEAQ (reference sequence). This CDR3 is built from 13 residues.

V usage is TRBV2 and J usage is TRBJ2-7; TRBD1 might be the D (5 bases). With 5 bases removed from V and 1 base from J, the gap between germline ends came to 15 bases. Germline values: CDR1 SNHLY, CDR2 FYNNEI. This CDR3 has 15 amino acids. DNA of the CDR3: TGTGCCAGCAGTAGTGACAGAGTAGTTTCCTACGAGCAGTACTTC. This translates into CASSSDRVVSYEQYF. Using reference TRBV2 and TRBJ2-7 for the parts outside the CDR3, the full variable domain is EPEVTQTPSHQVTQMGQEVILRCVPISNHLYFYWYRQILGQKVEFLVSFYNNEISEKSEIFDDQFSVERPDGSNFTLKIRSTKLEDSAMYFCASSSDRVVSYEQYFGPGTRLTVT.

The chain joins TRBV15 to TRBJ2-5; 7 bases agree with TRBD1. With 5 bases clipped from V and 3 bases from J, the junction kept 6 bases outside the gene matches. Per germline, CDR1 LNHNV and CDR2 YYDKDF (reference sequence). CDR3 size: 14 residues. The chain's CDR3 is CATSSDRMKETQYF. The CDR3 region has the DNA TGTGCCACCAGCTCGGACAGGATGAAAGAGACCCAGTACTTC.

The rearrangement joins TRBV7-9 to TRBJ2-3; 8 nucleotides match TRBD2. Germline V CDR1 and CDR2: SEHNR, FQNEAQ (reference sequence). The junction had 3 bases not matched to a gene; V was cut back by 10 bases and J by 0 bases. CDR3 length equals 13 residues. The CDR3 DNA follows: TGTGCCACTGCGGGGGGTAGCACAGATACGCAGTATTTT. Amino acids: CATAGGSTDTQYF. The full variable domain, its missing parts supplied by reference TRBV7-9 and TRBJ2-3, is DTGVSQNPRHKITKRGQNVTFRCDPISEHNRLYWYRQTLGQGPEFLTYFQNEAQLEKSRLLSDRFSAERPKGSFSTLEIQRTEQGDSAMYLCATAGGSTDTQYFGPGTRLTVL.

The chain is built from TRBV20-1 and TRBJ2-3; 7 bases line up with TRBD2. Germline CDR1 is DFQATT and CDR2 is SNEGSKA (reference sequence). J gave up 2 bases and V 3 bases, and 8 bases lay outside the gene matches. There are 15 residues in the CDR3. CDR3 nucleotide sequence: TGCAGTGCTAGGGGTGCGGGGGACCACACAGATACGCAGTATTTT. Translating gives CSARGAGDHTDTQYF.

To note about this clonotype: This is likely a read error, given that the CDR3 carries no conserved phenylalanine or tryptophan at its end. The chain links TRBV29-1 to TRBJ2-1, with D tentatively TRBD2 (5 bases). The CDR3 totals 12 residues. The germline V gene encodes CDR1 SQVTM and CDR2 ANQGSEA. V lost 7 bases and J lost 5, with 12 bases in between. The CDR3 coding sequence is TGCAGCGCCGAACCGGGGAACAATGAGCAGTTCTTA. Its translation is CSAEPGNNEQFL.

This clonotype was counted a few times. CDR3 in DNA: TGTGCCAGCAGCTCTTTAGCGGATCGAGATACGCAGTATTTT. This gives the protein CASSSLADRDTQYF. This chain uses TRBV7-9 with TRBJ2-3; the D gene is possibly TRBD2 (6 bases). The germline V gene has CDR1 SEHNR and CDR2 FQNEAQ (reference sequence). V was clipped by 4 bases and J by 5 bases, with 13 bases between them. The length of the CDR3 is 14 residues.

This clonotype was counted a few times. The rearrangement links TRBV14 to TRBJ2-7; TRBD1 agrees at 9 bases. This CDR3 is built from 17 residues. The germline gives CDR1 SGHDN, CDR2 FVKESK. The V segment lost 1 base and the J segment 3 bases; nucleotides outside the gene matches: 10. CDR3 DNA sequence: TGTGCCAGCAGCCAAGGTTGGGACAGGGTAACCCACTACGAGCAGTACTTC. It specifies CASSQGWDRVTHYEQYF.

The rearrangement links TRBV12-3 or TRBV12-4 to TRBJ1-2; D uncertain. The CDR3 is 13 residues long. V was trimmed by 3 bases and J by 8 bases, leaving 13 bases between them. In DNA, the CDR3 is TGTGCCAGCAGTTTTGGTCTTTCGGGGGGCTACACCTTC. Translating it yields CASSFGLSGGYTF.

The CDR3 nucleotides read TGTGCCAGCAGCTTTCTGACAGGGATTAATTCACCCCTCCACTTT. This sequence encodes CASSFLTGINSPLHF. This rearrangement joins TRBV5-4 to TRBJ1-6; 7 bases match TRBD1. The junction had 5 bases not matched to a gene; V was cut back by 2 bases and J by 6 bases. The CDR3 is 15 amino acids. The V gene's germline CDR1 is SGHNT and CDR2 YYREEE (reference sequence).